One and the same sample provided the 26 T cell receptor beta chains below, sequenced in a study of CD8 T cells in Susac syndrome. Reverse transcription of about 0.5 to 1 ug RNA used random hexamers. TCRdb independently ran MiXCR on the immunoSEQ multiplex PCR reads; one entry per CDR3 protein. The sample holds roughly 190,000 distinct CDR3 sequences, about 94% seen once. Sequenced material: CD4+ T cells from PBMCs. The receptors originated from a human donor in good health.

The chain recombines TRBV7-3 with TRBJ2-2, with a tentative D call TRBD2 (6 bases). Trimming removed 5 bases from V and 6 bases from J, with 13 bases in between. CDR1 SGHTA and CDR2 FQGTGA come from the germline V gene. The CDR3 is 14 amino acids. The CDR3 reads CASSLTSSAGELFF. CDR3 bases: TGTGCCAGCAGCCTCACTAGCTCCGCCGGGGAGCTGTTTTTT. Based on the CDR3 plus reference TRBV7-3 and TRBJ2-2, the full variable domain is GAGVSQTPSNKVTEKGKYVELRCDPISGHTALYWYRQSLGQGPEFLIYFQGTGAADDSGLPNDRFFAVRPEGSVSTLKIQRTERGDSAVYLCASSLTSSAGELFFGEGSRLTVL.

This clonotype was seen more than once but under ten times. The chain has TRBV19 and TRBJ1-1; D might be TRBD1 (6 bases). The CDR3 runs 13 residues. V dropped 5 bases and J dropped 1 base, with 8 bases sitting between them. The V gene's germline CDR1 is LNHDA and CDR2 SQIVND (reference sequence). This chain's CDR3 is CASSWGQNTEAFF. Written as DNA, the CDR3 is TGTGCCAGTAGTTGGGGACAGAACACTGAAGCTTTCTTT.

The rearrangement links TRBV18 to TRBJ1-6; D unresolved. Trimming pared 3 bases from V and 0 bases from J, leaving 6 bases between. Germline V gives CDR1 KGHSH, CDR2 LQKENI. This CDR3 region has 15 residues. CDR3 loop: CASSPESSYNSPLHF. DNA of the CDR3: TGTGCCAGCTCACCTGAGAGCTCCTATAATTCACCCCTCCACTTT.

The chain has TRBV28 and TRBJ1-5; the D is unclear. Trimming shortened V by 6 bases and J by 5 bases, and 11 bases separated the two germline ends. The germline gives CDR1 MDHEN, CDR2 SYDVKM. The CDR3 has 13 residues. DNA of the CDR3: TGTGCCAGCAGCCCGGGTTGGGATCAGCCCCAGCATTTT. Translation gives CASSPGWDQPQHF.

The chain couples TRBV3-1 to TRBJ2-1; D may correspond to TRBD1 or TRBD2 (5 bases each). Germline lookup yields CDR1 LGHDT and CDR2 YNNKEL (reference sequence). V lost 8 bases, J lost 3 bases, and 8 bases lay in between. CDR3 length: 12 amino acids. CDR3 nucleotide sequence: TGTGCCAGCCGAGGGGTCTACAATGAGCAGTTCTTC. Its translation is CASRGVYNEQFF.

The rearrangement joins TRBV18 to TRBJ2-6; D unresolved. From germline, CDR1 is KGHSH and CDR2 LQKENI. The CDR3 is 18 residues long. Trimming shortened V by 1 base and J by 0 bases, and 13 bases separated the two germline ends. In nucleotides, the CDR3 is TGTGCCAGCTCACCACTATCGGGCGGCTTCTCTGGGGCCAACGTCCTGACTTTC. Protein: CASSPLSGGFSGANVLTF.

This rearrangement joins TRBV11-3 to TRBJ2-2, with unresolved D. Germline loops: CDR1 SGHNT, CDR2 YENEEA. The CDR3 has 11 amino acids. The germline V and J ends were trimmed by 4 bases and 6 bases, with 3 bases remaining between them. The CDR3 region is CASSSAGELFF. For the CDR3, the DNA is TGTGCCAGCAGCTCGGCCGGGGAGCTGTTTTTT.

The V call is TRBV6-5, the J call TRBJ2-5; D might be TRBD2 (6 bases). This CDR3 comprises 14 residues. V was trimmed by 2 bases and J by 5 bases, leaving 12 bases between them. The germline V gene has CDR1 MNHEY and CDR2 SVGAGI. Written as DNA, the CDR3 is TGTGCCAGCAGTTACGTGGGGGGTACCGAGACCCAGTACTTC. Protein: CASSYVGGTETQYF.

In this sample, this clonotype turned up once. The chain recombines TRBV4-1 with TRBJ2-4; no firm D call. From germline, CDR1 is MGHRA and CDR2 YSYEKL. With 4 bases removed from V and 0 bases from J, the gap between germline ends came to 4 bases. The CDR3 sequence is 13 residues long. CDR3 region: CASSPLAKNIQYF. The CDR3 DNA reads TGCGCCAGCAGCCCCTTAGCCAAAAACATTCAGTACTTC.

The genes are TRBV12-3 or TRBV12-4 and TRBJ2-7, with 11 bases fitting TRBD1. V dropped 6 bases and J dropped 1; count of bases not matched to a gene: 5. This CDR3 has 15 residues. The CDR3 here is CASSPGQGDSYEQYF. In nucleotides, the CDR3 is TGTGCCAGCAGCCCGGGACAGGGGGATTCCTACGAGCAGTACTTC.

The rearrangement joins TRBV28 to TRBJ1-2; TRBD1 agrees at 12 bases. In germline, CDR1 is MDHEN, CDR2 SYDVKM. The CDR3 spans 16 residues. The junction had 10 bases not matched to a gene; V was cut back by 3 bases and J by 8 bases. This CDR3 is CASSFPGTGGDRGYTF. DNA of the CDR3: TGTGCCAGCAGTTTCCCCGGGACAGGGGGCGATCGGGGCTACACCTTC.

The genes are TRBV28 and TRBJ1-1; D call uncertain. The germline V and J ends were trimmed by 7 bases and 3 bases, with 6 bases remaining between them. Germline values: CDR1 MDHEN, CDR2 SYDVKM. The CDR3 covers 11 residues. The DNA for the CDR3 is TGTGCCAGCACCCGGTACACTGAAGCTTTCTTT. Translating it yields CASTRYTEAFF.

This chain joins TRBV5-1 and TRBJ1-1, with 10 bases matching TRBD1. The CDR3 consists of 14 residues. The germline CDR1 and CDR2 sequences are SGHRS and YFSETQ. The trim removed 5 bases at V and 1 base at J, leaving 2 bases unmatched. In DNA form, the CDR3 reads TGCGCCAGCAGGACAGGGGGCCAGAACACTGAAGCTTTCTTT. Translated, it gives CASRTGGQNTEAFF.

The rearrangement links TRBV2 to TRBJ1-6, with D possibly being TRBD1 (5 bases). Germline lookup yields CDR1 SNHLY and CDR2 FYNNEI. The V and J ends lost 6 bases and 0 bases respectively, with 9 bases between them. This CDR3 spans 15 amino acids. The CDR3 DNA reads TGTGCCAGCAGATCAGGGAGCTCCTATAATTCACCCCTCCACTTT. It encodes CASRSGSSYNSPLHF.

The rearrangement uses TRBV5-4 and TRBJ2-3, with 8 bases matching TRBD2. V gave up 1 base and J gave up 4 bases; unmatched junction bases: 5. This CDR3 has 15 residues. Germline CDR1 SGHNT, CDR2 YYREEE (reference sequence). DNA of the CDR3: TGTGCCAGCAGCTTGACAGGGCGGGGGGCAGATACGCAGTATTTT. Amino acid sequence: CASSLTGRGADTQYF.

This clonotype was detected only a few times. The chain has TRBV28 and TRBJ2-2, with no clear D. The V and J ends lost 8 bases and 7 bases respectively, with 8 bases between them. Germline loops: CDR1 MDHEN, CDR2 SYDVKM. The CDR3 totals 11 residues. CDR3 region: CASRSSGELFF. The CDR3 region has the DNA TGTGCCAGCCGGTCAAGCGGGGAGCTGTTTTTT.

This chain uses TRBV7-2 with TRBJ2-5; 7 bases match TRBD1. Germline V gene lookup returns CDR1 SGHTA and CDR2 FQGNSA. Trimming took 0 bases from V and 5 from J; bases not matched to a gene: 6. The CDR3 is 15 amino acids. The CDR3 spells CASSLAHLQGETQYF. CDR3 DNA sequence: TGTGCCAGCAGCTTAGCGCATCTACAGGGGGAGACCCAGTACTTC.

V and J are TRBV3-1 and TRBJ2-3; D unclear. In germline, CDR1 is LGHDT, CDR2 YNNKEL (reference sequence). V was pared by 4 bases and J by 0 bases, with 11 bases between. The CDR3 runs to 15 residues. CDR3 nucleotides: TGTGCCAGCAGCCCCTCTAGGTCTAGCACAGATACGCAGTATTTT. Residues: CASSPSRSSTDTQYF.

The chain recombines TRBV6-2 or TRBV6-3 with TRBJ2-5; D call uncertain. The CDR3 totals 11 residues. Trimming left V 0 bases short and J 5 bases short, with 1 base between. Germline V gives CDR1 MNHEY, CDR2 SVGEGT. The CDR3 DNA reads as TGTGCCAGCAGTTACTCGGAGACCCAGTACTTC. Amino acids: CASSYSETQYF.

This rearrangement joins TRBV19 to TRBJ1-1; D might be TRBD1 (6 bases). V lost 3 bases and J lost 11, with 22 bases in between. The germline gives CDR1 LNHDA, CDR2 SQIVND (reference sequence). This CDR3 comprises 15 residues. In nucleotides, the CDR3 is TGTGCCAGTAGTATCAGTGGACAGCTAAGCAATGCGGCTTTCTTT. Protein sequence: CASSISGQLSNAAFF.

The chain recombines TRBV19 with TRBJ1-6; no reliable D call. The V and J ends lost 5 bases and 7 bases respectively, with 9 bases between them. This CDR3 has 13 amino acids. Germline loops: CDR1 LNHDA, CDR2 SQIVND (reference sequence). In nucleotides, the CDR3 is TGTGCCAGTAGTCCTGACCGCAATTCACCCCTCCACTTT. Protein product: CASSPDRNSPLHF.

The chain has TRBV29-1 and TRBJ1-2; D unresolved. The CDR3 consists of 14 residues. Trimming stripped 1 base from V and 4 bases from J, with 13 bases between. Per germline, CDR1 SQVTM and CDR2 ANQGSEA. CDR3 sequence reads: CSVEGPLALYGYTF. For the CDR3, the DNA is TGCAGCGTTGAAGGGCCACTTGCCCTCTATGGCTACACCTTC.

The chain joins TRBV6-5 to TRBJ2-3; a weak D match, TRBD2 (6 bases). V was cut by 2 bases and J by 2 bases, with 17 bases left in between. CDR1 MNHEY and CDR2 SVGAGI come from the germline V gene. The CDR3 is made up of 17 amino acids. The CDR3 is CASSYRAGFGSTDTQYF. The CDR3 DNA sequence: TGTGCCAGCAGTTACCGCGCGGGATTTGGATCCACAGATACGCAGTATTTT.

The chain couples TRBV7-9 to TRBJ2-2; TRBD2 is a possible D gene (5 bases). This CDR3 region has 17 residues. V dropped 6 bases and J dropped 1 base, with 18 bases sitting between them. Germline V CDR1 and CDR2: SEHNR, FQNEAQ (reference sequence). The CDR3 loop reads CASRREGTDLNTGELFF. The DNA of the CDR3 is TGTGCCAGCAGAAGAGAGGGAACAGACCTGAACACCGGGGAGCTGTTTTTT.

The chain joins TRBV6-6 to TRBJ1-2; D gene ambiguous. The CDR3 loop spans 13 amino acids. V was pared by 3 bases and J by 2 bases, with 7 bases between. Germline loops: CDR1 MNHNY, CDR2 SVGAGI (reference sequence). The CDR3 sequence is CASSYHENYGYTF. CDR3 nucleotide sequence: TGTGCCAGCAGTTATCACGAGAACTATGGCTACACCTTC.

DNA for the CDR3: TGTGCCAGTTCGGGACAGGGGGCGCGAACTGAAGCTTTCTTT. This codes for CASSGQGARTEAFF. The chain has TRBV19 and TRBJ1-1; TRBD1 agrees at 12 bases. Germline values: CDR1 LNHDA, CDR2 SQIVND (reference sequence). Trimming cost V 8 bases and J 5 bases; bases outside gene matches: 6. The length of the CDR3 is 14 residues.